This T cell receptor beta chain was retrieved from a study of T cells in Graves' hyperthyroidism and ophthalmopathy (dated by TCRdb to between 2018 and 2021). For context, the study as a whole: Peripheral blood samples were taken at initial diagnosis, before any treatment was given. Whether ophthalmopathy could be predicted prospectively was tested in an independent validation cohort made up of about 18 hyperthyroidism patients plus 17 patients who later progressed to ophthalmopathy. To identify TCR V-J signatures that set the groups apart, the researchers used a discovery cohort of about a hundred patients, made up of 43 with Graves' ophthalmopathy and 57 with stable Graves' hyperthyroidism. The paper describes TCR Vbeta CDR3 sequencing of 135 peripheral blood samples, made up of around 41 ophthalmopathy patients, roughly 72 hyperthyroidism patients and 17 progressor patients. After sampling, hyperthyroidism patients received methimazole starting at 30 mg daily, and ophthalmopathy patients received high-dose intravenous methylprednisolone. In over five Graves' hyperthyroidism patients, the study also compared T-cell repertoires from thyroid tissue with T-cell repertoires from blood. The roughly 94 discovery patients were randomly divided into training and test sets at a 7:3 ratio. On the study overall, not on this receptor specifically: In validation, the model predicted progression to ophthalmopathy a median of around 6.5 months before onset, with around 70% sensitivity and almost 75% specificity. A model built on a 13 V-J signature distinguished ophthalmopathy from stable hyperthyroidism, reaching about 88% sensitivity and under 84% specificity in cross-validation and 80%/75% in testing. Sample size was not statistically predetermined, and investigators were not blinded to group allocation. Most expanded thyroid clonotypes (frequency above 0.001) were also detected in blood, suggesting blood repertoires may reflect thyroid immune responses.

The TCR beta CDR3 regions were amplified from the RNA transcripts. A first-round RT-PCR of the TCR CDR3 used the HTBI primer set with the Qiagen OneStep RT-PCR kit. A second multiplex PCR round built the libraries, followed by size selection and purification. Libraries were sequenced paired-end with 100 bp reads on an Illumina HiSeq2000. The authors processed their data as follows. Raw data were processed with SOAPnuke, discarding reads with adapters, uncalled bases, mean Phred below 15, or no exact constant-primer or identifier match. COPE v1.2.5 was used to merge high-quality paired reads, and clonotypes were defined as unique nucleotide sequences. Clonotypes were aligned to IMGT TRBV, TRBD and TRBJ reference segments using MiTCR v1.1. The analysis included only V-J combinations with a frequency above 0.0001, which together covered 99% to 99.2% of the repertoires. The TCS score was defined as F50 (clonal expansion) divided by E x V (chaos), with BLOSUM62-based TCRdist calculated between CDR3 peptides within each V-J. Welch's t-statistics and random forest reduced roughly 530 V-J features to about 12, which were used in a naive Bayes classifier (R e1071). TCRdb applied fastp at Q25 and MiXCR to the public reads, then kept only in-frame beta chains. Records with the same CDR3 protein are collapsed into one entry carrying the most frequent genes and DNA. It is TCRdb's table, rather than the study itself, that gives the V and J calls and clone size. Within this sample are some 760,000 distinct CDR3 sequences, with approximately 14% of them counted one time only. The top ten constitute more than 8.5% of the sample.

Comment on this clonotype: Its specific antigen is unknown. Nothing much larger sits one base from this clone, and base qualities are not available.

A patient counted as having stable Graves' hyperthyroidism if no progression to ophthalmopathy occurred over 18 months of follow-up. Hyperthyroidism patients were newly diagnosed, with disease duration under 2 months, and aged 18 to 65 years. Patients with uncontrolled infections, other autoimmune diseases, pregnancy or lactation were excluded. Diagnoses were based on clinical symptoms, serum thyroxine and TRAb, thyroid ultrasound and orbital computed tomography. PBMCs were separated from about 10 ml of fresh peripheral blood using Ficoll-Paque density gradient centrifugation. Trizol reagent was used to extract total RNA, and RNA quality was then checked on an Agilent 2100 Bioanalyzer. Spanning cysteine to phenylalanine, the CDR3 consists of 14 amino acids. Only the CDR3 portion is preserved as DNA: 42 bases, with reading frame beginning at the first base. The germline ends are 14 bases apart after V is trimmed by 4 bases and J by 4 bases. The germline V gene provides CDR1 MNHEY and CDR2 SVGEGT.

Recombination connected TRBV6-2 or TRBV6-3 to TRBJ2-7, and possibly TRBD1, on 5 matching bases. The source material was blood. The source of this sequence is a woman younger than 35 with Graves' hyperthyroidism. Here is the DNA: TGTGCCAGCAGTTTGGCCCCCCAGGGATACGAGCAGTACTTC. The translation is CASSLAPQGYEQYF.